A selection of T cell receptor beta chains follows, all from one sample in a study of T cell repertoires in cytomegalovirus infection. MiXCR, applied by TCRdb to the reads, yields one record per CDR3 protein. Of approximately 590,000 distinct CDR3 sequences in the sample, almost 40% were seen once. Antigen specificity for these receptors is unknown. Specimen: cultured PBMCs, collected from culture after CMV antigen stimulation. The receptors come from a human donor in good health (CMV status not recorded). Some clones in this sample may be carry-over from other donors' samples. The CDR3 runs from the conserved cysteine through the conserved F or W. The D gene is left open where the match is weak. Where a row states a size, it is once, few, many or the class of an expanded clone; other rows omit it.

d_gene | j_gene | abundance | v_gene | CDR3nt | CDR3aa
- | TRBJ2-3 | few | TRBV6-1 | TGTGCCAGCAGTGAAGAGATAGATACGCAGTATTTT | CASSEEIDTQYF
- | TRBJ1-6 | - | TRBV5-1 | TGCGCCAGCAGCTCGGACGGATCTTCACCCCTCCACTTT | CASSSDGSSPLHF
- | TRBJ2-1 | - | TRBV5-4 | TGTGCCAGCAGAACCGTCGAGGGTTGGAACAATGAGCAGTTCTTC | CASRTVEGWNNEQFF
- | TRBJ2-7 | - | TRBV6-1 | TGTGCCAGCTCGGACGGGGAACCGGGAGAGCAGTACTTC | CASSDGEPGEQYF
- | TRBJ1-5 | few | TRBV6-2/TRBV6-3 | TGTGCCAGCAGTTACTCGAACATGGTTGGGTCCAATCAGCCCCAGCATTTT | CASSYSNMVGSNQPQHF
TRBD2 | TRBJ2-7 | - | TRBV5-6 | TGTGCCAGCAGCTTGGGAGGACGACTAGCGGGAGGCGAGCAGTACTTC | CASSLGGRLAGGEQYF
TRBD1 | TRBJ1-1 | - | TRBV20-1 | TGCAGTGCTAGAACTCCGACAGGGGATGGTACTGAAGCTTTCTTT | CSARTPTGDGTEAFF
TRBD2 | TRBJ2-1 | many | TRBV7-2 | TGTGCCAGCAGCTTAAGTCCGGGAGGAATCTACAATGAGCAGTTCTTC | CASSLSPGGIYNEQFF
TRBD2 | TRBJ2-3 | few | TRBV7-6 | TGTGCCAGCAGCTTAACACTAGCGGGGGATACGCAGTATTTT | CASSLTLAGDTQYF
- | TRBJ2-7 | few | TRBV7-2 | TGTGCCAGCAGCTTAAACAGGGCGGTACAGGAGCAGTACTTC | CASSLNRAVQEQYF
TRBD2 | TRBJ2-1 | - | TRBV19 | TGTGCCAGTAGTATATTAGCGGGAGGGTCCTACAATGAGCAGTTCTTC | CASSILAGGSYNEQFF
- | TRBJ1-1 | - | TRBV7-8 | TGTGCCAGCAGTTTGACCTCGATGAGGGGAAAGACTGAAGCTTTCTTT | CASSLTSMRGKTEAFF
- | TRBJ2-5 | - | TRBV7-9 | TGTGCCAGCAGCCCCAGTTTGATCCAGTACTTC | CASSPSLIQYF
- | TRBJ2-2 | - | TRBV10-3 | TGTGCCACTGAGAGGAACACCGGGGAGCTGTTTTTT | CATERNTGELFF
TRBD2 | TRBJ2-1 | - | TRBV19 | TGTGCCAGTAGGGAGGGGACTAGCGGGAACAATGAGCAGTTCTTC | CASREGTSGNNEQFF
- | TRBJ2-3 | - | TRBV7-9 | TGTGCCAGCAGCCGAGGGCAGGAAACCCCCCATACGCAGTATTTT | CASSRGQETPHTQYF